A selection of T cell receptor beta chains follows, all from one sample in a study of shared clonotypes between healthy human individuals. The protocol was immunoSEQ multiplex PCR, while the TCRdb copy is restricted to in-frame clones and leaves out a portion. The repertoire consists of roughly 2.4 million clones, with approximately 96% occurring once and the leading ten covering over 0.1%. The sequencing sample was made of naive CD4+ T cells sorted from blood. These receptors originate from a man aged 18 to 35 in good health. Each CDR3 is given with its conserved first and last residue. Each record gives: D gene, V gene, clone size, J gene, CDR3 DNA, CDR3 protein. D genes are given only for firm matches. A row's size may be missing; if present it is once, few, many or a size class.

.	TRBV7-6	.	TRBJ1-5	TGTGCCAGCAGCTTAGAGGGAGGTACGAATCAGCCCCAGCATTTT	CASSLEGGTNQPQHF
TRBD2	TRBV10-3	once	TRBJ2-3	TGTGCCACCCAGAAAACCACGACTAGCGGAAGCACAGATACGCAGTATTTT	CATQKTTTSGSTDTQYF
TRBD2	TRBV7-9	.	TRBJ2-7	TGTGCCAGCAGCTCTCCTGGGACTAGCGGGGGGGCAACCGAGCAGTACTTC	CASSSPGTSGGATEQYF
.	TRBV11-2	once	TRBJ2-1	TGTGCCAGCAGCTTGAGACCGGACAGATCCTACAATGAGCAGTTCTTC	CASSLRPDRSYNEQFF
.	TRBV20-1	.	TRBJ1-2	TGCAGTGCTAGTGGCAGGCCTGGCTACACCTTC	CSASGRPGYTF
.	TRBV7-9	.	TRBJ1-2	TGTGCCAGCAGCTCAAAAGGGAACTATGGCTACACCTTC	CASSSKGNYGYTF
TRBD1	TRBV5-1	.	TRBJ2-7	TGCGCCAGCAGCGGACGAACCGGGACAGTTTCCTACGAGCAGTACTTC	CASSGRTGTVSYEQYF
TRBD1	TRBV7-9	.	TRBJ1-4	TGTGCCAGCAGCGACAGGGCAACTAATGAAAAACTGTTTTTT	CASSDRATNEKLFF
.	TRBV10-3	.	TRBJ1-1	TGTGCCATCAGTGACGGGGCGCGGGACACTGAAGCTTTCTTT	CAISDGARDTEAFF
TRBD1	TRBV7-9	.	TRBJ1-1	TGTGCCAGTAGGGACAGGGGTAGCACTGAAGCTTTCTTT	CASRDRGSTEAFF
.	TRBV27	.	TRBJ2-6	TGTGCCAGCAGTTTATTGGGGAGGGCCAACGTCCTGACTTTC	CASSLLGRANVLTF
.	TRBV18	.	TRBJ1-2	TGTGCCAGCTCACCAGGGAGCTATGGCTACACCTTC	CASSPGSYGYTF
.	TRBV5-4	few	TRBJ1-1	TGTGCCAGCAGCGCCGTCGGACAGTCCTCAGCTTTCTTT	CASSAVGQSSAFF
.	TRBV5-8	.	TRBJ1-5	TGTGCCAGCAGCCCTTCCCTTAGCAATCAGCCCCAGCATTTT	CASSPSLSNQPQHF
.	TRBV10-3	.	TRBJ2-1	TGTGCCATCAGTGAGACAGGCAATGAGCAGTTCTTC	CAISETGNEQFF
.	TRBV25-1	.	TRBJ1-1	TGCGCCAGCCTATCAATTCCGAGCACTGAAGCTTTCTTT	CASLSIPSTEAFF
.	TRBV6-5	.	TRBJ2-1	TGTGCCAGCAGTTCGACTACAAAGGCTGAGCAGTTCTTC	CASSSTTKAEQFF
.	TRBV6-1	.	TRBJ2-5	TGTGCCAGCAGTGACCGGTGGGAAGAGACCCAGTACTTC	CASSDRWEETQYF
.	TRBV6-5	.	TRBJ2-1	TGTGCCAGCAGTTACACGTATAGCGGCTACAATGAGCAGTTCTTC	CASSYTYSGYNEQFF
TRBD2	TRBV5-4	.	TRBJ2-4	TGTGCCAGCGCTAGCGGGGCGGCCAAAAACATTCAGTACTTC	CASASGAAKNIQYF
.	TRBV10-3	.	TRBJ2-3	TGTGCCATCAGTGAGTCGCCGGGGGAAACAGATACGCAGTATTTT	CAISESPGETDTQYF
.	TRBV5-1	.	TRBJ2-5	TGCGCCAGCAGCCTCCCCGAGGGGGGGGAGACCCAGTACTTC	CASSLPEGGETQYF
.	TRBV6-5	.	TRBJ2-7	TGTGCCAGCAGTTACGGGGCAGGGAACTCCTACGAGCAGTACTTC	CASSYGAGNSYEQYF
.	TRBV7-2	.	TRBJ1-1	TGTGCCAGCAGAGCAGGGGAAAGGAACACTGAAGCTTTCTTT	CASRAGERNTEAFF
.	TRBV25-1	.	TRBJ1-5	TGTGCCAGCAGTGTGGAGGGCAATCAGCCCCAGCATTTT	CASSVEGNQPQHF
.	TRBV5-1	few	TRBJ2-2	TGCGCCAGCACATTTTCCGGGAACACCGGGGAGCTGTTTTTT	CASTFSGNTGELFF
.	TRBV5-1	.	TRBJ2-7	TGCGCCAGCAGCCTCGGGACGCCTTCCTACGAGCAGTACTTC	CASSLGTPSYEQYF
TRBD1	TRBV7-9	.	TRBJ1-3	TGTGCCAGCAGCTCTCAGGGGGGTAGTGGAAACACCATATATTTT	CASSSQGGSGNTIYF
TRBD1	TRBV7-3	.	TRBJ2-3	TGTGCCAGCAGCACAATGACAGGGGATACGCAGTATTTT	CASSTMTGDTQYF
TRBD1	TRBV7-3	.	TRBJ1-1	TGTGCCAGCAGCGCGGCACAGGGGAGCACTGAAGCTTTCTTT	CASSAAQGSTEAFF
.	TRBV18	.	TRBJ1-2	TGTGCCAGCTCCACCGGGCGCGATCTAGGCTATGGCTACACCTTC	CASSTGRDLGYGYTF
.	TRBV6-6	.	TRBJ1-2	TGTGCCAGCAGCCCCCAAACAGGCGTCTATGGCTACACCTTC	CASSPQTGVYGYTF
TRBD1	TRBV2	once	TRBJ1-1	TGTGCCAGCAGTGTGGGGGACAGAAACACTGAAGCTTTCTTT	CASSVGDRNTEAFF
TRBD2	TRBV28	.	TRBJ2-5	TGTGCCAGCAGCATTCCCGGGACTATAGAGACCCAGTACTTC	CASSIPGTIETQYF
TRBD1	TRBV10-3	.	TRBJ1-2	TGTGCCATCAGCAGCGTCGGCGGACAGGGTTCCTATGGCTACACCTTC	CAISSVGGQGSYGYTF
TRBD1	TRBV29-1	once	TRBJ1-5	TGCAGCGTACTGACAGGGCGGAGCAATCAGCCCCAGCATTTT	CSVLTGRSNQPQHF
TRBD1	TRBV30	.	TRBJ1-2	TGTGCCTGGACCTTTGGGACAGGGGGTGGCTACACCTTC	CAWTFGTGGGYTF
.	TRBV18	.	TRBJ1-1	TGTGCCAGCTCACCTTTGGACAGACTCATGAACACTGAAGCTTTCTTT	CASSPLDRLMNTEAFF
.	TRBV18	.	TRBJ1-4	TGTGCCAGCTCACCAAGGATTGGGCCTAATGAAAAACTGTTTTTT	CASSPRIGPNEKLFF
TRBD2	TRBV5-1	.	TRBJ2-3	TGCGCCAGCAGCTTGGTACTAGCGGGGGGCTCAGATACGCAGTATTTT	CASSLVLAGGSDTQYF
.	TRBV7-9	.	TRBJ2-4	TGTGCCAGCAGCGGAGTAGCCAAAAACATTCAGTACTTC	CASSGVAKNIQYF
.	TRBV19	.	TRBJ1-1	TGTGCCAGTAGACAGACGGGGATGTACACTGAAGCTTTCTTT	CASRQTGMYTEAFF
.	TRBV11-2	.	TRBJ2-2	TGTGCCAGCAGCCCTCTACAGGGAACCGGGGAGCTGTTTTTT	CASSPLQGTGELFF
TRBD1	TRBV30	.	TRBJ2-5	TGTGCCTGGGACCCCGGGACAGGGGGCGCGGGGAGCGAGACCCAGTACTTC	CAWDPGTGGAGSETQYF
TRBD1	TRBV10-1	.	TRBJ2-1	TGCGCCAGTGGGCTCACAGGGGGCGTTAAGTTCTTC	CASGLTGGVKFF
.	TRBV5-1	.	TRBJ1-2	TGCGCCAGCAGCTTGGGTGACACCCTCTATGGCTACACCTTC	CASSLGDTLYGYTF
.	TRBV18	.	TRBJ2-1	TGTGCCAGCTCACCACAGGAGGGGACTGGTGAGCAGTTCTTC	CASSPQEGTGEQFF
.	TRBV11-3	.	TRBJ2-3	TGTGCCAGCAGCTTGGGGGACCCCACAGATACGCAGTATTTT	CASSLGDPTDTQYF
.	TRBV10-3	.	TRBJ1-3	TGTGCCTCGCAGGGAAATCGAGGAAACACCATATATTTT	CASQGNRGNTIYF
.	TRBV9	.	TRBJ1-6	TGTGCCAGCAGCCCTCAGGGCTTCAATTCACCCCTCCACTTT	CASSPQGFNSPLHF
.	TRBV25-1	.	TRBJ1-4	TGTGCCAGCAGTGGGGCACAGGTCCAGACGGGAAAACTGTTTTTT	CASSGAQVQTGKLFF
.	TRBV7-9	.	TRBJ2-7	TGTGCCAGCAGCTTACGGGATAGCGGACCTCCCTACGAGCAGTACTTC	CASSLRDSGPPYEQYF
.	TRBV2	few	TRBJ1-2	TGTGCCAGCAGTGAGGGCCGAGGCTCCTATGGCTACACCTTC	CASSEGRGSYGYTF